The 30 T cell receptor beta chains below were found in one sample sequenced in a study of blood T cell repertoires in COVID-19. This table comes from immunoSEQ multiplex PCR, and its TCRdb copy is limited to in-frame clones, with some not included. The table has over 50,000 clones, approximately 89% seen once; the top ten hold 6% to 7%. Input material: peripheral blood. The receptors shown here come from a man aged 55 to 70 with acute or convalescent COVID-19.

The chain employs TRBV30 and TRBJ2-1, with D tentatively TRBD2 (5 bases). The CDR3 runs to 13 residues. The V and J ends lost 3 bases and 10 bases respectively, with 16 bases between them. Germline V gives CDR1 GTSNPN, CDR2 SVGIG (reference sequence). In nucleotides, the CDR3 is TGTGCCTGGAGCCTCGAGAGGAGGCCCGAGCAGTTCTTC. Protein: CAWSLERRPEQFF.

V and J are TRBV4-2 and TRBJ2-7; D gene uncertain. This CDR3 is 13 amino acids long. V shed 1 base and J shed 2 bases, with 6 bases lying between them. CDR1 and CDR2 from the germline V gene are LGHNA and YNFKEQ. The DNA of the CDR3 is TGTGCCAGCAGCCAAGGAGTAGCCTACGAGCAGTACTTC. Translation gives CASSQGVAYEQYF.

The CDR3, as DNA: TGTGCCAGCAGTTTTCGACACACCAACACTGAAGCTTTCTTT. Translating gives CASSFRHTNTEAFF. The rearrangement links TRBV27 to TRBJ1-1; D remains ambiguous. CDR1 and CDR2 (germline): MNHEY, SMNVEV (reference sequence). There are 14 residues in the CDR3. V was cut by 3 bases and J by 2 bases, with 10 bases left in between.

The chain recombines TRBV5-1 with TRBJ2-7, with D possibly matching TRBD1 (5 bases). With 7 bases removed from V and 1 base from J, the gap between germline ends came to 12 bases. CDR1 is SGHRS and CDR2 is YFSETQ in the germline V gene. This CDR3 is 13 amino acids long. CDR3 sequence (DNA): TGCGCCAGCGGGGTAGCAGGGTCCTACGAGCAGTACTTC. It translates to CASGVAGSYEQYF.

This clone was seen a single time. The chain couples TRBV6-5 to TRBJ1-2, with 12 positions matching TRBD1. Germline CDR1 and CDR2: MNHEY and SVGAGI. V gave up 6 bases and J gave up 7 bases; unmatched junction bases: 9. The CDR3 sequence is 15 residues long. The CDR3 spells CASRRSGTGGSGYTF. The CDR3 DNA reads TGTGCCAGCAGGAGATCCGGGACAGGGGGCTCTGGCTACACCTTC.

The CDR3 here is CASSQEGGQGAYNEQFF. The CDR3 region has the DNA TGTGCCAGCAGCCAAGAGGGGGGACAGGGGGCCTACAATGAGCAGTTCTTC. This rearrangement joins TRBV4-2 to TRBJ2-1; 11 bases are a match to TRBD1. The CDR3 totals 17 residues. Germline lookup yields CDR1 LGHNA and CDR2 YNFKEQ. V was pared by 0 bases and J by 2 bases, with 3 bases of the junction left unmatched.

The rearrangement uses TRBV7-2 and TRBJ2-5, with D possibly matching TRBD2 (5 bases). Germline CDR1 and CDR2: SGHTA and FQGNSA. This CDR3 spans 15 amino acids. V gave up 5 bases and J gave up 5 bases, with 18 bases separating them. Here the CDR3 reads CASSQVASSGETQYF. CDR3 DNA: TGTGCCAGCAGCCAGGTAGCGTCTTCCGGGGAGACCCAGTACTTC.

The gene calls are TRBV5-4 and TRBJ2-2, with D uncertain. V was clipped by 5 bases and J by 0 bases, with 11 bases between them. Germline loops: CDR1 SGHNT, CDR2 YYREEE (reference sequence). This CDR3 has 15 amino acids. The CDR3 DNA is TGTGCCAGCAGGGCCCTCGACTCGAACACCGGGGAGCTGTTTTTT. Its protein product is CASRALDSNTGELFF.

This clone has just a few counts. The CDR3 reads CAWDEGNTEAFF. The CDR3 DNA follows: TGTGCCTGGGACGAGGGGAACACTGAAGCTTTCTTT. V and J are TRBV30 and TRBJ1-1; D is undetermined. Germline values: CDR1 GTSNPN, CDR2 SVGIG (reference sequence). The CDR3 is 12 amino acids. V was trimmed by 5 bases and J by 1 base, leaving 8 bases between them. The full variable domain, completed using reference TRBV30 and TRBJ1-1, is SQTIHQWPATLVQPVGSPLSLECTVEGTSNPNLYWYRQAAGRGLQLLFYSVGIGQISSEVPQNLSASRPQDRQFILSSKKLLLSDSGFYLCAWDEGNTEAFFGQGTRLTVV.

The V and J genes are TRBV9 and TRBJ2-5; 8 bases align to TRBD1. From germline, CDR1 is SGDLS and CDR2 YYNGEE. V lost 4 bases, J lost 5 bases, and 13 bases stayed unmatched. The CDR3 has 16 amino acids. Here the CDR3 reads CASSPVDRVRGETQYF. In DNA, the CDR3 is TGTGCCAGCAGCCCTGTGGACAGGGTCCGGGGGGAGACCCAGTACTTC.

This clone has only a few counts. V gene TRBV30 combines with J gene TRBJ1-5; D call uncertain. Germline assignment: CDR1 GTSNPN and CDR2 SVGIG (reference sequence). V was pared by 2 bases and J by 4 bases, with 9 bases between. CDR3 size: 13 residues. CDR3: CAWSLAFNQPQHF. As DNA, the CDR3 is TGTGCCTGGAGTCTCGCGTTTAATCAGCCCCAGCATTTT.

The chain employs TRBV11-2 and TRBJ2-5, with TRBD1 identical over 8 bases. The CDR3 sequence is 15 residues long. CDR1 is SGHAT and CDR2 is FQNNGV in the germline V gene. The V segment lost 3 bases and the J segment 4 bases; nucleotides outside the gene matches: 7. CDR3 DNA: TGTGCCAGCAGCTTTGGCGGACAGGGAGCAGAGACCCAGTACTTC. This sequence encodes CASSFGGQGAETQYF.

This sequence joins TRBV27 and TRBJ1-6; 10 positions agree with TRBD1. With 7 bases clipped from V and 10 bases from J, the junction kept 13 bases outside the gene matches. The V gene's germline CDR1 is MNHEY and CDR2 SMNVEV (reference sequence). The CDR3 totals 16 residues. The CDR3 region has the DNA TGTGCCAGCACTCCGCGGACAGGGGGGCTTAGGTCACCCCTCCACTTT. This translates into CASTPRTGGLRSPLHF.

V and J are TRBV10-3 and TRBJ2-3, with 15 bases aligning to TRBD2. Trimming at V came to 3 bases and at J to 5 bases, leaving 9 bases not matched to a gene. The germline V gene has CDR1 ENHRY and CDR2 SYGVKD. This CDR3 region has 18 residues. Written as DNA, the CDR3 is TGTGCCATCAGTGATAGCGGGACTAGCGGGGGGCGGGGAGATACGCAGTATTTT. It specifies CAISDSGTSGGRGDTQYF.

The V call is TRBV11-2, the J call TRBJ1-1; TRBD1 might be the D (6 bases). V was cut by 3 bases and J by 4 bases, with 9 bases left in between. This CDR3 has 13 amino acids. Germline V gives CDR1 SGHAT, CDR2 FQNNGV. The CDR3 loop reads CASSFPGATEAFF. The CDR3 region has the DNA TGTGCCAGCAGCTTTCCAGGGGCCACTGAAGCTTTCTTT.

The chain links TRBV10-3 to TRBJ1-1; D might be TRBD1 (5 bases). CDR3 size: 14 residues. V was shortened by 4 bases and J by 1 base, with 10 bases between the two germline ends. Looked up from germline, CDR1 is ENHRY and CDR2 is SYGVKD. The CDR3 nucleotides read TGTGCCATCAGTGGCAGGGATGCGAACACTGAAGCTTTCTTT. This encodes CAISGRDANTEAFF.

J is TRBJ2-1 and V is TRBV6-5; tentative D call: TRBD1 (5 bases). Germline CDR1 MNHEY, CDR2 SVGAGI. The CDR3 length is 16 residues. V dropped 1 base and J dropped 8 bases, with 18 bases sitting between them. In DNA form, the CDR3 reads TGTGCCAGCAGTTACTATGGGGCTATTGGGGTGGATGAGCAGTTCTTC. It encodes CASSYYGAIGVDEQFF.

The chain is built from TRBV11-2 and TRBJ2-3; 7 bases are shared with TRBD1. In germline, CDR1 is SGHAT, CDR2 FQNNGV. The CDR3 loop spans 15 amino acids. V lost 6 bases and J lost 1; bases outside the gene matches: 7. CDR3 region: CASSFSGTGTDTQYF. CDR3 bases: TGTGCCAGCAGTTTTTCCGGGACAGGCACAGATACGCAGTATTTT.

The sample holds one count of this clone. The chain links TRBV7-8 to TRBJ2-4, with D perhaps TRBD2 (5 bases). Germline loops: CDR1 SGHVS, CDR2 FQNEAQ. Trimming shortened V by 0 bases and J by 12 bases, and 12 bases separated the two germline ends. The CDR3 runs to 13 residues. CDR3 DNA sequence: TGTGCCAGCAGCTTAGCGGGAGTAAGGGATCAGTACTTC. Residues: CASSLAGVRDQYF.

CDR3 protein: CASRGLGQGNGYTF. As DNA, the CDR3 is TGTGCCAGTAGGGGACTGGGACAGGGGAACGGCTACACCTTC. The chain employs TRBV19 and TRBJ1-2; 10 bases align to TRBD1. The germline CDR1 and CDR2 sequences are LNHDA and SQIVND (reference sequence). Trimming cost V 6 bases and J 8 bases; bases outside gene matches: 9. The CDR3 sequence is 14 residues long.

The chain joins TRBV6-5 to TRBJ1-1; TRBD1 might be the D (5 bases). The CDR3 is made up of 14 amino acids. V was cut by 6 bases and J by 1 base, with 12 bases left in between. Germline V gene lookup returns CDR1 MNHEY and CDR2 SVGAGI. This CDR3 reads CASSLGEANTEAFF. The CDR3 DNA sequence: TGTGCCAGCAGCCTAGGGGAGGCGAACACTGAAGCTTTCTTT.

The genes are TRBV7-9 and TRBJ1-2; D ambiguous. V gave up 5 bases and J gave up 2 bases, with 18 bases separating them. Germline CDR1 SEHNR, CDR2 FQNEAQ (reference sequence). The CDR3 consists of 16 residues. CDR3 amino acids: CASSAPGGWENYGYTF. Here the CDR3 DNA reads TGTGCCAGCAGCGCCCCTGGAGGGTGGGAAAACTATGGCTACACCTTC.

This chain connects TRBV19 to TRBJ2-1, with 7 bases aligning to TRBD1. CDR1 and CDR2 (germline): LNHDA, SQIVND (reference sequence). The junction had 8 bases not matched to a gene; V was cut back by 5 bases and J by 1 base. The CDR3 has 16 residues. CDR3 in amino acids: CASSGEFRGSYNEQFF. CDR3 nucleotide sequence: TGTGCCAGTAGTGGCGAATTCAGGGGGTCCTACAATGAGCAGTTCTTC.

The chain carries TRBV19 and TRBJ1-5; D remains unclear. The V end lost 3 bases, the J end lost 0 bases, and 12 bases lay between the germline ends. This CDR3 comprises 16 residues. Germline loops: CDR1 LNHDA, CDR2 SQIVND (reference sequence). Written as DNA, the CDR3 is TGTGCCAGTAGTATGGTAACAGTCTATAGCAATCAGCCCCAGCATTTT. Protein: CASSMVTVYSNQPQHF.

V is TRBV10-3 and J is TRBJ1-1, with TRBD1 identical over 9 bases. The CDR3 spans 13 residues. J lost 4 bases, V lost 6 bases, and 3 bases had no gene match. The germline V gene encodes CDR1 ENHRY and CDR2 SYGVKD. CDR3 coding DNA: TGTGCCATCAGCGACAGGGGGACCACTGAAGCTTTCTTT. This sequence encodes CAISDRGTTEAFF.

This clone was seen only once. The chain combines TRBV30 with TRBJ2-1; TRBD2 might be the D (7 bases). V was clipped by 4 bases and J by 4 bases, with 14 bases between them. This CDR3 has 14 residues. CDR1 and CDR2 from the germline V gene are GTSNPN and SVGIG (reference sequence). DNA for the CDR3: TGTGCCTGGAATCGGGGGGCTTTTTACAATGAGCAGTTCTTC. Residues: CAWNRGAFYNEQFF.

V gene TRBV7-2 combines with J gene TRBJ2-5; 9 bases are shared with TRBD2. This CDR3 comprises 16 residues. Germline V lookup: CDR1 SGHTA, CDR2 FQGNSA. V dropped 0 bases and J dropped 4; count of bases not matched to a gene: 6. The CDR3 DNA reads TGTGCCAGCAGCTTAGCACCAGCGGGGGGTGTAGAGACCCAGTACTTC. Encoded protein: CASSLAPAGGVETQYF.

The V and J genes are TRBV11-2 and TRBJ2-2; 9 nucleotides line up with TRBD1. The CDR3 covers 16 residues. Germline values: CDR1 SGHAT, CDR2 FQNNGV. The junction had 3 bases not matched to a gene; V was cut back by 4 bases and J by 0 bases. The CDR3 bases are TGTGCCAGCAGCTGGCGGACAGGGGCGAACACCGGGGAGCTGTTTTTT. This translates into CASSWRTGANTGELFF.

The gene calls are TRBV7-3 and TRBJ2-5, with a weak D call TRBD2 (6 bases). Germline V CDR1 and CDR2: SGHTA, FQGTGA. Trimming shortened V by 4 bases and J by 4 bases, and 10 bases separated the two germline ends. The CDR3 extends over 13 amino acids. CDR3 amino acids: CASSYQGGETQYF. CDR3 sequence (DNA): TGTGCCAGCAGCTACCAGGGAGGAGAGACCCAGTACTTC. The full variable domain, with the rest looked up from reference TRBV7-3 and TRBJ2-5, is GAGVSQTPSNKVTEKGKYVELRCDPISGHTALYWYRQSLGQGPEFLIYFQGTGAADDSGLPNDRFFAVRPEGSVSTLKIQRTERGDSAVYLCASSYQGGETQYFGPGTRLLVL.

CDR3 amino acids: CASSFSLRDYEQYF. The DNA of the CDR3 is TGTGCCAGCAGCTTTAGTCTCCGGGACTACGAGCAGTACTTC. The chain employs TRBV7-2 and TRBJ2-7, with a weak D call TRBD2 (5 bases). Germline V gene data show CDR1 as SGHTA and CDR2 as FQGNSA. CDR3 length equals 14 residues. Trimming left V 3 bases short and J 3 bases short, with 12 bases between.